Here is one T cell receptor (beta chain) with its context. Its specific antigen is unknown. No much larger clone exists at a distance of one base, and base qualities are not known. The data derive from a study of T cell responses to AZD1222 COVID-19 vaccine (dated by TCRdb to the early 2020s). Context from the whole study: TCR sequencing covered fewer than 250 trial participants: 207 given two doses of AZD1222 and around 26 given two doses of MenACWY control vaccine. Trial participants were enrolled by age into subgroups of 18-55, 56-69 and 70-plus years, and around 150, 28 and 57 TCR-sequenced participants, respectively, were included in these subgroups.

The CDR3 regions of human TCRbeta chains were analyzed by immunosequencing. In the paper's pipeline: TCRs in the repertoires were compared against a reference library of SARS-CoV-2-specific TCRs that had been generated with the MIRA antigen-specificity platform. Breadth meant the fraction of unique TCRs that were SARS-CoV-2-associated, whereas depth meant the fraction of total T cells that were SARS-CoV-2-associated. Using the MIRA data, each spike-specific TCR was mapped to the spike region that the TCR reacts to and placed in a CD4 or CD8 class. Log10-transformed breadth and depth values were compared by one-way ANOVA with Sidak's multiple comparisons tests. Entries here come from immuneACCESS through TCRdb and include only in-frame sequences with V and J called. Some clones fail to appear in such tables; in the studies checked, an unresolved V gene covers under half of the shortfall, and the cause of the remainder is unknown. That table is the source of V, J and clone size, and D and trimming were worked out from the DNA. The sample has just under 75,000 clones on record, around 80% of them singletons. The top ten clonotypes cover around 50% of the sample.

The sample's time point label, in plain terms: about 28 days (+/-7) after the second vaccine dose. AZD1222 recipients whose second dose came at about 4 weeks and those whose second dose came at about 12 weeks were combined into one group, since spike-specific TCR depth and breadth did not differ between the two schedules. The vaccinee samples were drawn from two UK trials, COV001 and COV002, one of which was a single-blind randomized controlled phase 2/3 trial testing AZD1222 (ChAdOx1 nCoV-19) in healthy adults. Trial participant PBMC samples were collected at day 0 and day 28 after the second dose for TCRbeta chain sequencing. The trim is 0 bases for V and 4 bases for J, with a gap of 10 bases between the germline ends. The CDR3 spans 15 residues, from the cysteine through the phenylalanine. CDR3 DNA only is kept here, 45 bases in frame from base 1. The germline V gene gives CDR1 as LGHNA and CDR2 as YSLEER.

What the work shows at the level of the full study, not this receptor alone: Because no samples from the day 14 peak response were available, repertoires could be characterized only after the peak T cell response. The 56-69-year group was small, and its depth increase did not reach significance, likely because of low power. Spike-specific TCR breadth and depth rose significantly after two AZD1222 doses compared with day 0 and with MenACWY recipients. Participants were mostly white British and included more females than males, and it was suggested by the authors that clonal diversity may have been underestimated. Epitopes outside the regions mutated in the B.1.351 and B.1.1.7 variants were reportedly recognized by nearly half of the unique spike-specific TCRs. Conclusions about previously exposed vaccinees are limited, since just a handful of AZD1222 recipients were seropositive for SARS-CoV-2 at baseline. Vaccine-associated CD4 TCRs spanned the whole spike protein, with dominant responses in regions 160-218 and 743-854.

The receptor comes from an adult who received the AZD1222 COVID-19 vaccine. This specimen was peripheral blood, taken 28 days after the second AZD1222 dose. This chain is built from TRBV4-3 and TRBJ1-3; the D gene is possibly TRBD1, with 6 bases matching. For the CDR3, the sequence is CASSQDRGSGNTIYF. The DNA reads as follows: TGCGCCAGCAGCCAAGACAGGGGCTCAGGAAACACCATATATTTT.